This TCR beta chain was sequenced during a study of blood T cell repertoires in COVID-19. The protocol was immunoSEQ multiplex PCR, while the TCRdb copy is restricted to in-frame clones and leaves out a portion. The sample gives fewer than 250,000 clones, about nine tenths of which show up once; around 2.9% is in the top ten. Trimming shortened V by 3 bases and J by 1 base, and 9 bases separated the two germline ends. Per germline, CDR1 SGHVS and CDR2 FQNEAQ. The CDR3 has 14 amino acids. The receptor's source is a woman aged 60 to 75 with acute or convalescent COVID-19. The sequenced sample consisted of peripheral blood. The V and J genes are TRBV7-8 and TRBJ2-5, with D possibly matching TRBD1 (5 bases). The CDR3 DNA sequence: TGTGCCAGCAGCTTCTACAGGAGCCAAGAGACCCAGTACTTC. Translated: CASSFYRSQETQYF.